This T cell receptor beta chain stems from a study of cytotoxic CD8 clonotypes in ibrutinib-treated CLL. The authors obtained roughly 2.2 micrograms of genomic DNA from cryopreserved PBMCs for TCR beta libraries. Profiled with immunoSEQ multiplex PCR; TCRdb holds only in-frame clones, not every one. The top ten hold 4.6% of the sample, which has about 160,000 clones, roughly four fifths seen once. Trimming took off 0 bases at V and 1 base at J, with 13 bases between the two ends. This CDR3 has 16 amino acids. The chain joins TRBV5-3 to TRBJ1-1, with D unclear. TRBV5-3 is recorded as an ORF, its role being uncertain. The sequence was obtained from a human donor with chronic lymphocytic leukemia. The specimen was PBMCs, collected after 24 months of ibrutinib treatment. The CDR3 here is CARSLVLEERNTEAFF. CDR3 bases: TGTGCCAGAAGCTTGGTATTGGAAGAGAGGAACACTGAAGCTTTCTTT.